The 25 T cell receptor beta chains below were found in one sample sequenced in a study of T cells in Graves' hyperthyroidism and ophthalmopathy. TCR beta CDR3 region amplification was performed from RNA transcripts. TCR CDR3 regions were first amplified by RT-PCR with HTBI primers. TCRdb called the multiplex PCR reads again in MiXCR, with one record for every CDR3 protein. This sample has some 650,000 distinct CDR3 sequences, with more than 15% found just once. Sequencing input: blood. The receptors here all came from a woman aged 40 to 49 with Graves' ophthalmopathy.

V usage is TRBV28 and J usage is TRBJ2-6, with D uncertain. Per germline, CDR1 MDHEN and CDR2 SYDVKM. V was cut by 3 bases and J by 0 bases, with 6 bases left in between. This CDR3 has 15 residues. The CDR3 DNA is TGTGCCAGCAGTTTTGGCATCTCTGGGGCCAACGTCCTGACTTTC. Residues: CASSFGISGANVLTF.

Many counts were recorded for this clonotype. V usage is TRBV12-3 or TRBV12-4 and J usage is TRBJ1-1, with a possible D match to TRBD1 (6 bases). This CDR3 is 15 amino acids long. Trimming stripped 5 bases from V and 7 bases from J, with 20 bases between. CDR3 protein: CASSPPAGAAYEAFF. CDR3 in DNA: TGTGCCAGCAGTCCACCTGCAGGGGCCGCCTATGAAGCTTTCTTT.

There are many counts of this clonotype. The chain combines TRBV18 with TRBJ1-5; D uncertain. CDR3 length: 16 residues. CDR1 and CDR2 (germline): KGHSH, LQKENI. V dropped 5 bases and J dropped 3 bases, with 17 bases sitting between them. CDR3 bases: TGTGCCAGCTCATCCTTGGGCGTGGGAATCAATCAGCCCCAGCATTTT. Translating it yields CASSSLGVGINQPQHF.

The sample holds many counts of this clonotype. The chain couples TRBV20-1 to TRBJ2-3; D is tentatively TRBD1 or TRBD2 (5 bases each). Germline V gene lookup returns CDR1 DFQATT and CDR2 SNEGSKA (reference sequence). V lost 3 bases to trimming and J lost 5 bases, with 18 bases between them. The CDR3 is 15 amino acids. CDR3 in DNA: TGCAGTGCTAGTCGGGGCAGGGCTAATGGAGATACGCAGTATTTT. Translated: CSASRGRANGDTQYF.

This clonotype came up many times. The chain recombines TRBV11-3 with TRBJ2-1, with 14 positions matching TRBD2. The germline gives CDR1 SGHNT, CDR2 YENEEA. This CDR3 has 17 amino acids. The junction had 7 bases not matched to a gene; V was cut back by 5 bases and J by 4 bases. This CDR3 reads CASSKTSGRGGYNEQFF. In nucleotides, the CDR3 is TGTGCCAGCAGCAAGACTAGCGGGAGGGGGGGTTACAATGAGCAGTTCTTC. Using reference TRBV11-3 and TRBJ2-1 for the parts outside the CDR3, the full variable domain is EAGVVQSPRYKIIEKKQPVAFWCNPISGHNTLYWYLQNLGQGPELLIRYENEEAVDDSQLPKDRFSAERLKGVDSTLKIQPAELGDSAVYLCASSKTSGRGGYNEQFFGPGTRLTVL.

The V call is TRBV14, the J call TRBJ1-2, with D hard to call. Trimming pared 0 bases from V and 4 bases from J, leaving 12 bases between. The CDR3 runs 15 residues. CDR1 and CDR2 from the germline V gene are SGHDN and FVKESK. The CDR3 protein is CASSQDRGRAYGYTF. The DNA of the CDR3 is TGTGCCAGCAGCCAAGATCGAGGGAGGGCCTATGGCTACACCTTC.

This clonotype has at least ten counts. V gene TRBV2 combines with J gene TRBJ2-3; 7 nucleotides line up with TRBD2. Trimming removed 8 bases from V and 1 base from J; junction bases left unmatched: 9. Looked up from germline, CDR1 is SNHLY and CDR2 is FYNNEI. CDR3 length: 15 amino acids. CDR3 region: CASARLASRTDTQYF. For the CDR3, the DNA is TGTGCCAGCGCTCGACTAGCTTCTCGCACAGATACGCAGTATTTT.

V is TRBV20-1 and J is TRBJ1-2; no clear D gene. The CDR3 is 13 amino acids. Trimming removed 3 bases from V and 4 bases from J, with 12 bases in between. The germline CDR1 and CDR2 sequences are DFQATT and SNEGSKA (reference sequence). The CDR3 loop reads CSASAGASYGYTF. DNA of the CDR3: TGCAGTGCTAGCGCAGGCGCAAGCTATGGCTACACCTTC.

This clonotype occurred many times. The CDR3 nucleotides are TGTGCCAGCCGGTGGGACAGCTCCTACAATGAGCAGTTCTTC. It codes for CASRWDSSYNEQFF. J is TRBJ2-1 and V is TRBV2; 7 bases fit TRBD1. V gave up 8 bases and J gave up 0 bases; unmatched junction bases: 4. The V gene's germline CDR1 is SNHLY and CDR2 FYNNEI. This CDR3 region has 14 residues. Using reference TRBV2 and TRBJ2-1 for the parts outside the CDR3, the full variable domain is EPEVTQTPSHQVTQMGQEVILRCVPISNHLYFYWYRQILGQKVEFLVSFYNNEISEKSEIFDDQFSVERPDGSNFTLKIRSTKLEDSAMYFCASRWDSSYNEQFFGPGTRLTVL.

This clonotype turned up a few times. DNA for the CDR3: TGTGCCAGCAGTTCGGGACTAGGGGTCGGCGAGCAGTACTTC. Translated: CASSSGLGVGEQYF. The chain links TRBV27 to TRBJ2-7; 8 nucleotides line up with TRBD2. The CDR3 totals 14 residues. The germline CDR1 and CDR2 sequences are MNHEY and SMNVEV (reference sequence). V was clipped by 4 bases and J by 6 bases; unmatched bases: 8.

On this clonotype itself: Given a much more abundant clone one base away, this may be a read error. The V and J genes are TRBV5-8 and TRBJ1-5; no clear D. The CDR3 extends over 13 amino acids. The V end lost 8 bases, the J end lost 4 bases, and 13 bases lay between the germline ends. The germline gives CDR1 SGHTS, CDR2 YDEGEE. CDR3 sequence reads: CASMRRGNQPQHF. The CDR3 nucleotides are TGTGCCAGTATGCGACGGGGTAATCAGCCCCAGCATTTT.

In regard to this clonotype: One base away lies a much larger clone, so this may be a sequencing read error. The gene calls are TRBV2 and TRBJ2-1; maybe TRBD2 (6 bases). V dropped 4 bases and J dropped 0 bases, with 10 bases sitting between them. The CDR3 spans 15 residues. The germline CDR1 and CDR2 sequences are SNHLY and FYNNEI. CDR3 amino acids: CASSGQAGSYNEQFF. CDR3 in DNA: TGTGCCAGCAGTGGACAAGCGGGCTCCTACAATGAGCAGTTCTTC.

This chain connects TRBV7-9 to TRBJ1-2, with 10 positions matching TRBD1. The J segment lost 6 bases and the V segment lost 5 bases, leaving 12 bases of the junction unmatched. The CDR3 consists of 16 residues. Germline V gene lookup returns CDR1 SEHNR and CDR2 FQNEAQ (reference sequence). CDR3 sequence reads: CASSAGTGAPFDGYTF. The DNA for the CDR3 is TGTGCCAGCAGCGCCGGGACAGGGGCCCCATTTGATGGCTACACCTTC. The full variable domain, in which reference TRBV7-9 and TRBJ1-2 provide the parts outside the CDR3, is DTGVSQNPRHKITKRGQNVTFRCDPISEHNRLYWYRQTLGQGPEFLTYFQNEAQLEKSRLLSDRFSAERPKGSFSTLEIQRTEQGDSAMYLCASSAGTGAPFDGYTFGSGTRLTVV.

Turning to this clonotype: One end of the junction does not line up with germline, which may come from a read error. The chain has TRBV5-1 and TRBJ2-2, with a weak D call TRBD2 (5 bases). The CDR3 is 13 residues long. The V gene's germline CDR1 is SGHRS and CDR2 YFSETQ. The CDR3 loop is CASSATDTGELVF. For the CDR3, the DNA is TGCGCCAGCAGCGCTACAGACACCGGGGAGCTGGTTTTT.

V is TRBV6-2 or TRBV6-3 and J is TRBJ2-2; D gene ambiguous. The V end lost 0 bases, the J end lost 6 bases, and 5 bases lay between the germline ends. The length of the CDR3 is 13 residues. CDR1 and CDR2 (germline): MNHEY, SVGEGT. CDR3 protein: CASSYSLAGELFF. The CDR3, as DNA: TGTGCCAGCAGTTACTCTCTGGCCGGGGAGCTGTTTTTT.

This clonotype was detected many times. The chain recombines TRBV27 with TRBJ2-3; TRBD2 agrees at 13 bases. The CDR3 loop spans 16 amino acids. The V gene's germline CDR1 is MNHEY and CDR2 SMNVEV (reference sequence). Trimming cost V 8 bases and J 5 bases; bases outside gene matches: 10. The DNA of the CDR3 is TGTGCCAGCCTTTCCCCTACTAGCGGGAGGGGAGATACGCAGTATTTT. It translates to CASLSPTSGRGDTQYF.

The table lists this clonotype with many counts. The chain employs TRBV18 and TRBJ2-7; TRBD1 agrees at 7 bases. This CDR3 region has 14 residues. Trimming cost V 2 bases and J 6 bases; bases outside gene matches: 7. Germline-derived CDR1 and CDR2 are KGHSH and LQKENI. This chain's CDR3 is CASSPGQVGGEQYF. CDR3 nucleotides: TGTGCCAGCTCACCAGGACAGGTCGGAGGCGAGCAGTACTTC.

This clonotype was recorded at least ten times. The chain uses TRBV20-1 and TRBJ1-5; D gene unclear. Germline V gives CDR1 DFQATT, CDR2 SNEGSKA (reference sequence). CDR3 length equals 13 residues. The V end lost 1 base, the J end lost 0 bases, and 4 bases lay between the germline ends. The CDR3 bases are TGCAGTGCTAGAGGGGATAGCAATCAGCCCCAGCATTTT. It codes for CSARGDSNQPQHF.

This clonotype appeared many times. The rearrangement joins TRBV27 to TRBJ2-5, with 8 bases fitting TRBD2. The CDR3 spans 15 residues. Germline V gives CDR1 MNHEY, CDR2 SMNVEV (reference sequence). V trimming: 5 bases; J trimming: 5 bases; junction bases outside the gene matches: 10. CDR3 protein: CASSPRGGRGETQYF. The CDR3 bases are TGTGCCAGCAGTCCCCGCGGGGGGAGAGGGGAGACCCAGTACTTC.

The rearrangement uses TRBV27 and TRBJ1-2; D remains unclear. Germline V lookup: CDR1 MNHEY, CDR2 SMNVEV (reference sequence). With 3 bases removed from V and 4 bases from J, the gap between germline ends came to 15 bases. This CDR3 has 15 amino acids. CDR3: CASSLLAGEIYGYTF. In nucleotides, the CDR3 is TGTGCCAGCAGTTTGTTAGCTGGGGAGATCTATGGCTACACCTTC.

This clonotype has just a few counts. The chain employs TRBV28 and TRBJ2-1; TRBD2 matches at 8 bases. V shed 7 bases and J 3 bases; nucleotides not matched to a gene: 8. Germline V gene data show CDR1 as MDHEN and CDR2 as SYDVKM. There are 15 residues in the CDR3. The CDR3 DNA reads as TGTGCCAGCATGTCTTCCGGGAGGGACTACAATGAGCAGTTCTTC. Protein: CASMSSGRDYNEQFF. The variable domain in full, completed from reference TRBV28 and TRBJ2-1, reads DVKVTQSSRYLVKRTGEKVFLECVQDMDHENMFWYRQDPGLGLRLIYFSYDVKMKEKGDIPEGYSVSREKKERFSLILESASTNQTSMYLCASMSSGRDYNEQFFGPGTRLTVL.

The chain couples TRBV7-2 to TRBJ2-3; the D gene is possibly TRBD2 (6 bases). With 3 bases removed from V and 2 bases from J, the gap between germline ends came to 12 bases. The CDR3 length is 15 residues. Germline CDR1 reads SGHTA; CDR2 reads FQGNSA. CDR3 DNA sequence: TGTGCCAGCAGCTTCCGGGACTTACTCACAGATACGCAGTATTTT. This gives the protein CASSFRDLLTDTQYF.

The chain recombines TRBV25-1 with TRBJ2-7, with D possibly matching TRBD1 (7 bases). The V gene lost 5 bases and the J gene lost 6 bases, with 20 bases spanning the gap. Germline CDR1 MGHDK, CDR2 SYGVNS. The CDR3 totals 15 residues. Here the CDR3 reads CASSHKTEGAGEQYF. The CDR3 DNA reads TGTGCCAGCAGTCATAAAACGGAGGGGGCAGGCGAGCAGTACTTC.

This clonotype was detected many times. This sequence joins TRBV5-1 and TRBJ1-2; the D is unclear. Looked up from germline, CDR1 is SGHRS and CDR2 is YFSETQ. This CDR3 spans 14 amino acids. Trimming left V 2 bases short and J 6 bases short, with 14 bases between. The CDR3 DNA sequence: TGCGCCAGCAGCTTAGCCACTCAGGAAGATGGCTACACCTTC. Translated: CASSLATQEDGYTF.

This clonotype appeared many times. This chain links TRBV20-1 with TRBJ1-6, with 9 nucleotides matching TRBD1. CDR1 and CDR2 from the germline V gene are DFQATT and SNEGSKA (reference sequence). There are 14 residues in the CDR3. V lost 5 bases and J lost 7; bases outside the gene matches: 6. Here the CDR3 DNA reads TGCAGTGCTGACGGACAGGGGTCCAATTCACCCCTCCACTTT. Amino acid sequence: CSADGQGSNSPLHF.